This passage covers 32 T cell receptor beta chains from one sample sequenced in a study of lymphopenia after photon versus proton radiotherapy. Sequencing used immunoSEQ multiplex PCR; TCRdb keeps in-frame clones, though not all of them. The sample holds 29,000 or so clones, approximately 87% seen once. The input for sequencing was peripheral blood, taken from a patient treated with proton-based radiotherapy. The receptors come from an older woman with cholangiocarcinoma. Some clones in this sample may be carry-over from other donors' samples.

This chain uses TRBV2 with TRBJ1-1, with D hard to call. The CDR3 length is 13 residues. V was clipped by 6 bases and J by 0 bases, with 8 bases between them. Germline V CDR1 and CDR2: SNHLY, FYNNEI. CDR3 amino acids: CASSSDMNTEAFF. DNA for the CDR3: TGTGCCAGCAGCTCGGATATGAACACTGAAGCTTTCTTT. Supplemented by reference TRBV2 and TRBJ1-1, the full variable domain reads EPEVTQTPSHQVTQMGQEVILRCVPISNHLYFYWYRQILGQKVEFLVSFYNNEISEKSEIFDDQFSVERPDGSNFTLKIRSTKLEDSAMYFCASSSDMNTEAFFGQGTRLTVV.

This sequence joins TRBV5-6 and TRBJ2-7; the D gene is possibly TRBD1 (5 bases). The germline V and J ends were trimmed by 3 bases and 7 bases, with 17 bases remaining between them. The CDR3 extends over 14 amino acids. Germline CDR1 and CDR2: SGHDT and YYEEEE. The CDR3 bases are TGTGCCAGCAGCTATACCCTACAGGTTTGGGAGCAGTACTTC. It encodes CASSYTLQVWEQYF.

This sequence joins TRBV6-1 and TRBJ1-5, with D uncertain. Germline V gene lookup returns CDR1 MNHNS and CDR2 SASEGT. The CDR3 contains 13 residues. V shed 0 bases and J shed 7 bases, with 7 bases lying between them. The CDR3 DNA is TGTGCCAGCAGTGAAGCGTACGTCCAGCCCCAGCATTTT. This translates into CASSEAYVQPQHF.

There are a few counts of this clone. This chain uses TRBV6-5 with TRBJ1-5, with D unclear. CDR1 MNHEY and CDR2 SVGAGI come from the germline V gene. V gave up 4 bases and J gave up 2 bases, with 3 bases separating them. The length of the CDR3 is 12 residues. CDR3: CASSSGNQPQHF. The CDR3 DNA follows: TGTGCCAGCAGTTCCGGCAATCAGCCCCAGCATTTT.

A single count supports this clone. V gene TRBV15 combines with J gene TRBJ1-4, with D unclear. Trimming cost V 0 bases and J 3 bases, with 2 bases left between them. Looked up from germline, CDR1 is LNHNV and CDR2 is YYDKDF (reference sequence). The CDR3 runs 13 residues. CDR3 amino acids: CATSRDPNEKLFF. The CDR3 DNA follows: TGTGCCACCAGCAGAGATCCTAATGAAAAACTGTTTTTT. The entire variable domain, with the rest obtained from reference TRBV15 and TRBJ1-4, is as follows: DAMVIQNPRYQVTQFGKPVTLSCSQTLNHNVMYWYQQKSSQAPKLLFHYYDKDFNNEADTPDNFQSRRPNTSFCFLDIRSPGLGDTAMYLCATSRDPNEKLFFGSGTQLSVL.

This clone has a single count. The gene calls are TRBV5-1 and TRBJ1-2; D gene unclear. CDR3 length: 13 amino acids. V was cut by 0 bases and J by 6 bases, with 9 bases left in between. Germline values: CDR1 SGHRS, CDR2 YFSETQ. The CDR3, as DNA: TGCGCCAGCAGCTTGGATTTTGGCGATGGCTACACCTTC. This codes for CASSLDFGDGYTF.

The chain couples TRBV7-3 to TRBJ1-1, with D possibly being TRBD1 (5 bases). Germline V gene sequence: CDR1 SGHTA, CDR2 FQGTGA. V was pared by 2 bases and J by 8 bases, with 6 bases between. The CDR3 consists of 11 residues. Here the CDR3 DNA reads TGTGCCAGCAGCTTAGGGGGGGAAGCTTTCTTT. Its translation: CASSLGGEAFF.

This chain uses TRBV2 with TRBJ1-4; D call uncertain. This CDR3 region has 14 residues. Looked up from germline, CDR1 is SNHLY and CDR2 is FYNNEI. The germline V and J ends were trimmed by 8 bases and 3 bases, with 13 bases remaining between them. Written as DNA, the CDR3 is TGTGCCAGCGCGGTGGGTGGGTCTAATGAAAAACTGTTTTTT. Protein: CASAVGGSNEKLFF. Full variable domain (rest looked up from reference TRBV2 and TRBJ1-4): EPEVTQTPSHQVTQMGQEVILRCVPISNHLYFYWYRQILGQKVEFLVSFYNNEISEKSEIFDDQFSVERPDGSNFTLKIRSTKLEDSAMYFCASAVGGSNEKLFFGSGTQLSVL.

This clone is termed medium-sized (0.01 to 0.1%). The chain recombines TRBV15 with TRBJ2-7; 7 bases match TRBD1. CDR1 and CDR2 from the germline V gene are LNHNV and YYDKDF (reference sequence). The trim removed 5 bases at V and 3 bases at J, leaving 7 bases unmatched. The CDR3 is 14 residues long. The CDR3 loop reads CATSPRDSYYEQYF. CDR3 DNA: TGTGCCACCAGCCCCCGGGACAGTTACTACGAGCAGTACTTC.

The chain is built from TRBV6-5 and TRBJ1-1; D is undetermined. V lost 6 bases to trimming and J lost 3 bases, with 11 bases between them. CDR1 is MNHEY, CDR2 SVGAGI, per germline. CDR3 length: 13 amino acids. Here the CDR3 reads CASRPSWDTEAFF. CDR3 bases: TGTGCCAGCAGACCCTCGTGGGACACTGAAGCTTTCTTT.

The chain has TRBV29-1 and TRBJ2-1; D is ambiguous. Trimming pared 0 bases from V and 8 bases from J, leaving 8 bases between. Germline values: CDR1 SQVTM, CDR2 ANQGSEA. The CDR3 is 12 amino acids. The CDR3 bases are TGCAGCGTTGAAGACTCCGTAGATGAGCAGTTCTTC. Encoded protein: CSVEDSVDEQFF.

The V call is TRBV20-1, the J call TRBJ1-1; no definite D call. The germline V gene has CDR1 DFQATT and CDR2 SNEGSKA (reference sequence). The CDR3 loop spans 11 amino acids. The chain's CDR3 is CRTQMNTEAFF. The CDR3 DNA follows: TGCAGGACACAGATGAACACTGAAGCTTTCTTT.

V gene TRBV7-6 combines with J gene TRBJ2-5; 12 bases align to TRBD2. CDR1 is SGHVS and CDR2 is FNYEAQ in the germline V gene. V dropped 5 bases and J dropped 4; count of bases not matched to a gene: 5. The CDR3 sequence is 15 residues long. This CDR3 reads CASSRTSGAVETQYF. CDR3 nucleotides: TGTGCCAGCAGCCGGACTAGCGGGGCGGTAGAGACCCAGTACTTC.

This clone has a single count. The CDR3 sequence is CASSPDRGQDTQYF. The CDR3, as DNA: TGTGCCAGCAGCCCGGACAGGGGGCAGGATACGCAGTATTTT. This rearrangement joins TRBV7-2 to TRBJ2-3; 11 nucleotides agree with TRBD1. The CDR3 loop spans 14 amino acids. The trim removed 5 bases at V and 6 bases at J, leaving 4 bases unmatched. Per germline, CDR1 SGHTA and CDR2 FQGNSA.

This chain connects TRBV30 to TRBJ2-1; TRBD2 matches at 11 bases. After removal of 5 bases from V and 4 bases from J, the junction contained 7 bases not matched to a gene. Germline CDR1 and CDR2: GTSNPN and SVGIG (reference sequence). CDR3 size: 15 residues. The CDR3 loop is CAWGLLAGAYNEQFF. CDR3 DNA sequence: TGTGCCTGGGGCCTACTAGCGGGAGCGTACAATGAGCAGTTCTTC. Using reference TRBV30 and TRBJ2-1 for the parts outside the CDR3, the full variable domain is SQTIHQWPATLVQPVGSPLSLECTVEGTSNPNLYWYRQAAGRGLQLLFYSVGIGQISSEVPQNLSASRPQDRQFILSSKKLLLSDSGFYLCAWGLLAGAYNEQFFGPGTRLTVL.

The V call is TRBV2, the J call TRBJ1-2; 11 nucleotides match TRBD1. From germline, CDR1 is SNHLY and CDR2 FYNNEI. V lost 3 bases and J lost 4; bases outside the gene matches: 4. The CDR3 contains 15 residues. The CDR3 loop is CASSDSGQGVYGYTF. The CDR3 DNA is TGTGCCAGCAGTGATTCGGGACAGGGGGTCTATGGCTACACCTTC.

This chain connects TRBV6-5 to TRBJ2-5; either TRBD1 or TRBD2 may fit D (5 bases each). Looked up from germline, CDR1 is MNHEY and CDR2 is SVGAGI. V lost 8 bases and J lost 5, with 21 bases in between. CDR3 length equals 15 residues. Here the CDR3 reads CASALQGGWGETQYF. CDR3 DNA sequence: TGTGCCAGCGCCCTCCAGGGCGGCTGGGGGGAGACCCAGTACTTC.

The CDR3 loop reads CASSEGVTGTEAFF. DNA of the CDR3: TGTGCCAGCAGTGAAGGAGTTACGGGCACTGAAGCTTTCTTT. This chain joins TRBV2 and TRBJ1-1; no firm D call. CDR1 SNHLY and CDR2 FYNNEI come from the germline V gene. The CDR3 has 14 amino acids. Trimming shortened V by 1 base and J by 4 bases, and 10 bases separated the two germline ends.

V gene TRBV29-1 combines with J gene TRBJ2-1, with 9 positions matching TRBD2. CDR3 length: 13 residues. Trimming took 4 bases from V and 10 from J; bases not matched to a gene: 8. Germline V CDR1 and CDR2: SQVTM, ANQGSEA. This chain's CDR3 is CSVGASGVEEQFF. The CDR3 nucleotides read TGCAGCGTTGGGGCTAGCGGGGTCGAGGAGCAGTTCTTC.

The rearrangement joins TRBV7-3 to TRBJ1-1; D perhaps matches TRBD1 (5 bases). V shed 5 bases and J shed 3 bases, with 10 bases lying between them. Germline V gene lookup returns CDR1 SGHTA and CDR2 FQGTGA. This CDR3 region has 13 residues. The CDR3 spells CASSLQGYTEAFF. For the CDR3, the DNA is TGTGCCAGCAGCCTTCAGGGTTACACTGAAGCTTTCTTT.

The chain recombines TRBV5-1 with TRBJ2-3; TRBD1 agrees at 11 bases. Germline CDR1 and CDR2: SGHRS and YFSETQ. With V trimmed by 2 bases and J by 2 bases, 4 bases remained unmatched. The CDR3 sequence is 16 residues long. The CDR3 region is CASSFRDRGSTDTQYF. In DNA form, the CDR3 reads TGCGCCAGCAGCTTCCGGGACAGGGGGTCCACAGATACGCAGTATTTT.

The V and J genes are TRBV5-1 and TRBJ2-7; the D gene is possibly TRBD2 (5 bases). The CDR3 covers 15 residues. V was shortened by 1 base and J by 5 bases, with 16 bases between the two germline ends. CDR1 and CDR2 (germline): SGHRS, YFSETQ. CDR3 loop: CASSLFHRGSDEQYF. DNA for the CDR3: TGCGCCAGCAGCTTGTTTCATCGGGGTTCAGACGAGCAGTACTTC.

The chain couples TRBV9 to TRBJ1-2; perhaps TRBD1 as D (5 bases). The germline V and J ends were trimmed by 0 bases and 4 bases, with 16 bases remaining between them. Germline V gene data show CDR1 as SGDLS and CDR2 as YYNGEE. The CDR3 loop spans 16 amino acids. The CDR3 is CASSVVLGPPFYGYTF. DNA of the CDR3: TGTGCCAGCAGCGTAGTGCTGGGACCGCCTTTCTATGGCTACACCTTC.

This rearrangement joins TRBV9 to TRBJ1-3; D gene uncertain. This CDR3 is 14 amino acids long. V was cut by 3 bases and J by 0 bases, with 7 bases left in between. Looked up from germline, CDR1 is SGDLS and CDR2 is YYNGEE. The CDR3 nucleotides are TGTGCCAGCAGCGCCGGGAGCTCTGGAAACACCATATATTTT. Translating it yields CASSAGSSGNTIYF.

This chain joins TRBV21-1 and TRBJ2-3. TRBV21-1 is marked as a pseudogene. The CDR3 covers 14 residues. CDR3 in amino acids: CSPAGLASTDTQYF. CDR3 DNA: TGTTCCCCAGCAGGTTTAGCCAGCACAGATACGCAGTATTTT.

The chain is built from TRBV6-6 and TRBJ1-3; D gene ambiguous. The germline V and J ends were trimmed by 7 bases and 2 bases, with 9 bases remaining between them. The length of the CDR3 is 13 residues. Germline loops: CDR1 MNHNY, CDR2 SVGAGI (reference sequence). This chain's CDR3 is CASTEAPGNTIYF. DNA for the CDR3: TGTGCCAGCACGGAGGCACCTGGAAACACCATATATTTT.

The rearrangement links TRBV4-3 to TRBJ2-7; the D gene is possibly TRBD1 (6 bases). CDR3 length: 15 residues. Trimming removed 0 bases at V and 0 bases at J, with 9 bases between. Germline V gives CDR1 LGHNA, CDR2 YSLEER. CDR3 nucleotides: TGCGCCAGCAGCCAAGAACCACAGGGCTCCTACGAGCAGTACTTC. Translated: CASSQEPQGSYEQYF.

The chain employs TRBV5-6 and TRBJ1-2; D gene uncertain. CDR3 length equals 11 residues. Germline CDR1 and CDR2: SGHDT and YYEEEE. V dropped 1 base and J dropped 9 bases, with 7 bases sitting between them. In nucleotides, the CDR3 is TGTGCCAGCAGCTTGTCCGTTAGCTACACCTTC. Translated: CASSLSVSYTF.

This chain connects TRBV21-1 to TRBJ2-3; whether TRBD2, the table's D call, matches the DNA was not checked. TRBV21-1 is a documented pseudogene. CDR3 length: 17 residues. The DNA of the CDR3 is TGTGCCAGCAGCAAAATCATCCGCGGGGGGGCGAAGGATACGCAGTATTTT. It codes for CASSKIIRGGAKDTQYF.

This clone was counted once. The chain combines TRBV2 with TRBJ2-1; 11 bases align to TRBD2. This CDR3 is 16 amino acids long. Germline trimming cut 5 bases from V and 7 bases from J; bases unmatched to any gene: 10. Germline values: CDR1 SNHLY, CDR2 FYNNEI. CDR3 region: CASSSLLAGEGNEQFF. The CDR3 bases are TGTGCCAGCAGTTCCTTACTAGCGGGAGAGGGGAATGAGCAGTTCTTC.

V is TRBV2 and J is TRBJ2-7, with D possibly TRBD2 on 5 matching bases. This CDR3 is built from 12 residues. CDR1 and CDR2 from the germline V gene are SNHLY and FYNNEI. Trimming removed 7 bases at V and 0 bases at J, with 7 bases between. Here the CDR3 DNA reads TGTGCCAGCAATCGGGGCTCCTACGAGCAGTACTTC. Translated: CASNRGSYEQYF.

V gene TRBV4-2 combines with J gene TRBJ1-1, with 7 nucleotides matching TRBD1. This CDR3 comprises 14 residues. The V gene end was trimmed by 1 base and the J gene end by 4 bases; junction bases not matched to a gene: 3. CDR1 is LGHNA, CDR2 YNFKEQ, per germline. The CDR3 sequence is CASSQVSGGTEAFF. The DNA for the CDR3 is TGTGCCAGCAGCCAAGTTTCAGGGGGCACTGAAGCTTTCTTT.